This TCR beta chain originates from a study of blood T cells in healthy people across ages. The overall study: In model experiments, template switching was able to capture about one barcoded beta molecule for every two T cells that were present.

Combining a sample-barcoded 5' primer with a J-beta primer mix, a second PCR ran for roughly 7 to 12 cycles. Every molecule of cDNA carried a tag from a template-switch adaptor with 12 random nucleotides. TCRdb fed the 5' RACE reads into MiXCR, producing one record per CDR3 protein. The data contain more than 650,000 distinct CDR3 sequences, 22% of them singletons. Regarding the study as a whole: Considered underestimates were the diversity estimates obtained from one million T cells.

The ends lost 2 bases at V and 5 bases at J; junction bases unmatched: 3. The CDR3 runs 14 residues. Per the germline V gene, CDR1 is WSHSY and CDR2 is SAAADI. This clonotype was found a few times. Its antigen remains unknown. The sequencing sample was made of blood. The chain joins TRBV10-2 to TRBJ1-1; the match to TRBD1 covers 9 bases. The TCR was taken from a man between 65 and 79 years old in good health. The CDR3 protein is CASSERQGVTEAFF. In nucleotides, the CDR3 is TGCGCCAGCAGTGAGAGACAGGGGGTGACTGAAGCTTTCTTT.